These 20 T cell receptor beta chains came from one sample sequenced in a study of early T cells in non-severe SARS-CoV-2 infection. TCRdb used MiXCR to reprocess the 5' RACE reads, holding one entry per CDR3 protein. The table shows about 92,000 distinct CDR3 sequences, with 11% to 15% occurring only once. The sequencing input was whole blood. The receptors originated from an adult who was a healthcare worker with PCR-confirmed SARS-CoV-2 infection or an uninfected control (not recorded which).

This clonotype was counted many times. The rearrangement joins TRBV7-2 to TRBJ2-5; possibly TRBD2 for D (6 bases). Trimming took off 5 bases at V and 2 bases at J, with 12 bases between the two ends. CDR1 SGHTA and CDR2 FQGNSA come from the germline V gene. CDR3 length: 14 amino acids. The CDR3 here is CASSPRDWQETQYF. DNA for the CDR3: TGTGCCAGCAGCCCCCGGGACTGGCAAGAGACCCAGTACTTC.

The V and J genes are TRBV29-1 and TRBJ2-1; D is ambiguous. The CDR3 length is 14 residues. Germline V gene sequence: CDR1 SQVTM, CDR2 ANQGSEA. The ends were cut back, 3 bases at V and 7 bases at J, with 16 bases in the middle. In DNA, the CDR3 is TGCAGCGTTGATGACCTACCGGTGAGGAATGAGCAGTTCTTC. As protein: CSVDDLPVRNEQFF.

This clonotype was picked up many times. The V call is TRBV2, the J call TRBJ2-7; 7 bases line up with TRBD1. There are 14 residues in the CDR3. V shed 8 bases, J shed 2 bases, and the junction held 9 bases outside the gene matches. From germline, CDR1 is SNHLY and CDR2 FYNNEI. CDR3 sequence reads: CASVRTGGAYEQYF. Here the CDR3 DNA reads TGTGCCAGCGTCCGGACAGGCGGAGCCTACGAGCAGTACTTC.

This chain links TRBV28 with TRBJ1-2; 7 positions agree with TRBD1. The trim removed 4 bases at V and 3 bases at J, leaving 8 bases unmatched. CDR1 is MDHEN and CDR2 is SYDVKM in the germline V gene. The CDR3 spans 15 residues. The CDR3 region has the DNA TGTGCCAGCAGTTCCCAGGGGGAGAATCACTATGGCTACACCTTC. Translated, it gives CASSSQGENHYGYTF.

This clonotype was detected a few times. V gene TRBV7-3 combines with J gene TRBJ2-5; D call uncertain. CDR3 size: 14 residues. Germline V CDR1 and CDR2: SGHTA, FQGTGA. Trimming left V 5 bases short and J 5 bases short, with 15 bases between. The CDR3 here is CASSPTHSTETQYF. In nucleotides, the CDR3 is TGTGCCAGCAGCCCAACCCATAGCACGGAGACCCAGTACTTC.

This clonotype was counted many times. V usage is TRBV12-3 or TRBV12-4 and J usage is TRBJ1-5; D may be TRBD1 (5 bases). Trimming removed 7 bases from V and 2 bases from J, with 9 bases in between. The CDR3 is 13 residues long. The CDR3 region has the DNA TGTGCCAGCACCAGGGTAGGCAATCAGCCCCAGCATTTT. Protein product: CASTRVGNQPQHF.

In its sample, this clonotype was seen many times. The chain carries TRBV12-3 or TRBV12-4 and TRBJ1-1, with 8 positions matching TRBD1. The CDR3 has 14 residues. V lost 8 bases, J lost 4 bases, and 9 bases stayed unmatched. CDR3 residues: CASERRGTGTEAFF. The CDR3 coding sequence is TGTGCCAGCGAGAGACGGGGGACAGGCACTGAAGCTTTCTTT.

The chain combines TRBV6-2 or TRBV6-3 with TRBJ1-2, with D maybe TRBD1 (5 bases). Looked up from germline, CDR1 is MNHEY and CDR2 is SVGEGT. CDR3 length: 15 residues. V lost 6 bases, J lost 0 bases, and 14 bases lay in between. The CDR3 region has the DNA TGTGCCAGCAGCCTGACAGTGACGTCTAACTATGGCTACACCTTC. Translation gives CASSLTVTSNYGYTF.

In this sample, this clonotype turned up a few times. This rearrangement joins TRBV10-3 to TRBJ2-5; D not resolved. Germline CDR1 is ENHRY and CDR2 is SYGVKD. This CDR3 region has 15 residues. Trimming shortened V by 5 bases and J by 4 bases, and 17 bases separated the two germline ends. The CDR3 nucleotides are TGTGCCATCAGTTTGGGGAATGGTGCATCAGAGACCCAGTACTTC. Its protein is CAISLGNGASETQYF.

This clonotype was seen once. The chain employs TRBV18 and TRBJ2-2, with no clear D. The CDR3 spans 15 residues. V lost 2 bases and J 0 bases, leaving 7 bases between the germline ends. CDR1 and CDR2 (germline): KGHSH, LQKENI. CDR3 amino acids: CASSPTLANTGELFF. CDR3 nucleotide sequence: TGTGCCAGCTCACCAACATTGGCGAACACCGGGGAGCTGTTTTTT.

This chain links TRBV6-2 or TRBV6-3 with TRBJ2-3; D possibly corresponds to TRBD1 (6 bases). The V end lost 6 bases, the J end lost 3 bases, and 13 bases lay between the germline ends. In germline, CDR1 is MNHEY, CDR2 SVGEGT. The CDR3 is 14 amino acids. The CDR3 region has the DNA TGTGCCAGCAGATCAGACAGGTTGACAGATACGCAGTATTTT. It specifies CASRSDRLTDTQYF.

This rearrangement joins TRBV7-9 to TRBJ2-3; D is unresolved. There are 14 residues in the CDR3. The V and J ends lost 2 bases and 1 base respectively, with 7 bases between them. Per the germline V gene, CDR1 is SEHNR and CDR2 is FQNEAQ (reference sequence). This CDR3 reads CASSLQDGTDTQYF. The CDR3 region has the DNA TGTGCCAGCAGCTTACAGGACGGCACAGATACGCAGTATTTT.

The J gene is TRBJ1-2, the V gene TRBV12-3 or TRBV12-4; 10 bases match TRBD1. The CDR3 covers 15 residues. J gave up 8 bases and V 6 bases, and 12 bases lay outside the gene matches. Here the CDR3 reads CASRNRDRGSRGYTF. The CDR3 DNA follows: TGTGCCAGCAGGAACAGGGACAGGGGTTCTCGCGGCTACACCTTC.

V gene TRBV5-1 combines with J gene TRBJ2-2; TRBD1 agrees at 7 bases. V dropped 4 bases and J dropped 6; count of bases not matched to a gene: 3. This CDR3 region has 13 residues. CDR1 is SGHRS, CDR2 YFSETQ, per germline. The CDR3 nucleotides read TGCGCCAGCAGCCGCACAGGGGCCGGGGAGCTGTTTTTT. Translation: CASSRTGAGELFF.

The genes are TRBV14 and TRBJ2-6, with a tentative D call TRBD1 (6 bases). The germline V gene has CDR1 SGHDN and CDR2 FVKESK. The length of the CDR3 is 17 residues. With 1 base removed from V and 4 bases from J, the gap between germline ends came to 14 bases. The CDR3 coding sequence is TGTGCCAGCAGCCAAGTAGGTTACAGGGCCGGGGCCAACGTCCTGACTTTC. Amino acid sequence: CASSQVGYRAGANVLTF.

The chain links TRBV28 to TRBJ1-2, with a possible D match to TRBD1 (5 bases). This CDR3 is built from 13 residues. V lost 8 bases to trimming and J lost 3 bases, with 13 bases between them. In germline, CDR1 is MDHEN, CDR2 SYDVKM. The CDR3 protein is CASLSDSYYGYTF. CDR3 in DNA: TGTGCCAGCCTATCTGACAGCTACTATGGCTACACCTTC.

The CDR3 DNA reads as TGTGCCAGCAGTCGACTAGCGGGGGTACCCTACGAGCAGTACTTC. Its translation is CASSRLAGVPYEQYF. J is TRBJ2-7 and V is TRBV6-2 or TRBV6-3, with 12 positions matching TRBD2. The germline gives CDR1 MNHEY, CDR2 SVGEGT. The V segment lost 5 bases and the J segment 2 bases; nucleotides outside the gene matches: 4. The CDR3 has 15 amino acids.

The genes are TRBV15 and TRBJ2-7; D possibly corresponds to TRBD1 (7 bases). In germline, CDR1 is LNHNV, CDR2 YYDKDF (reference sequence). This CDR3 comprises 14 residues. V gave up 5 bases and J gave up 0 bases, with 11 bases separating them. CDR3 loop: CATSRGDSSYEQYF. CDR3 sequence (DNA): TGTGCCACCAGCCGCGGGGACAGCTCCTACGAGCAGTACTTC.

This clonotype was observed a few times. The CDR3 DNA reads TGCGCCGGAATGGACAGGGGTAATGAAAAACTGTTTTTT. As protein: CAGMDRGNEKLFF. The V and J genes are TRBV10-2 and TRBJ1-4; 9 nucleotides line up with TRBD1. Germline CDR1 WSHSY, CDR2 SAAADI. The CDR3 is 13 amino acids. V was clipped by 11 bases and J by 4 bases; unmatched bases: 5.

This clonotype came up many times. The chain is built from TRBV27 and TRBJ2-1, with TRBD2 matching over 10 bases. The CDR3 loop spans 13 amino acids. Losses at the gene ends were 4 bases for V and 9 bases for J; bases not matched to a gene: 3. Germline V CDR1 and CDR2: MNHEY, SMNVEV (reference sequence). The CDR3 sequence: CASSYRTSGEQFF. CDR3 nucleotides: TGTGCCAGCAGTTATCGGACTAGCGGTGAGCAGTTCTTC.